Listed here are 17 T cell receptor beta chains from one sample, sequenced in a study of blood T cell repertoires in COVID-19. Assay used: immunoSEQ multiplex PCR; TCRdb lists only in-frame clones, some missing. This sample yields 200,000 to 250,000 clones, of which 70% to 90% are seen a single time; about 2.5% belongs to the top ten. Sequencing used peripheral blood. The receptors come from a woman aged 70 to 79 with COVID-19, enrolled during active disease.

This clone showed up just once. The gene calls are TRBV4-2 and TRBJ2-7; 14 bases align to TRBD2. The CDR3 is 18 residues long. The germline CDR1 and CDR2 sequences are LGHNA and YNFKEQ. The J segment lost 1 base and the V segment lost 1 base, leaving 6 bases of the junction unmatched. CDR3: CASSQGLAGGVLSYEQYF. The CDR3 DNA reads TGTGCCAGCAGCCAAGGACTAGCGGGGGGGGTCCTGTCCTACGAGCAGTACTTC.

The chain is built from TRBV19 and TRBJ1-2, with 12 bases lining up with TRBD1. Germline V CDR1 and CDR2: LNHDA, SQIVND (reference sequence). This CDR3 region has 16 residues. J lost 6 bases, V lost 5 bases, and 10 bases had no gene match. The CDR3 DNA reads as TGTGCCAGTAGTCCCTCCCCCGGGACAGGGGGCAATGGCTACACCTTC. It codes for CASSPSPGTGGNGYTF.

This chain joins TRBV21-1 and TRBJ1-3. TRBV21-1 is a pseudogene segment. The CDR3 is 16 amino acids. CDR3: CASSKNAGLVGNTIYF. In DNA, the CDR3 is TGTGCCAGCAGCAAGAACGCGGGTCTGGTGGGAAACACCATATATTTT.

The chain is built from TRBV5-5 and TRBJ1-6, with 8 bases fitting TRBD1. The CDR3 has 17 residues. Germline V CDR1 and CDR2: SGHKS, YYEKEE (reference sequence). V lost 4 bases, J lost 0 bases, and 6 bases stayed unmatched. CDR3 bases: TGTGCCAGCAGCCTCCAGGGGGCAAGCTCCTATAATTCACCCCTCCACTTT. Its translation: CASSLQGASSYNSPLHF.

J is TRBJ2-2 and V is TRBV9, with D perhaps TRBD2 (6 bases). The CDR3 sequence is 14 residues long. The germline V gene has CDR1 SGDLS and CDR2 YYNGEE. V was pared by 0 bases and J by 6 bases, with 9 bases between. As DNA, the CDR3 is TGTGCCAGCAGCGTAGTAGCGGACCCCGGGGAGCTGTTTTTT. The encoded protein is CASSVVADPGELFF. Drawing the rest from reference TRBV9 and TRBJ2-2, the complete variable domain is DSGVTQTPKHLITATGQRVTLRCSPRSGDLSVYWYQQSLDQGLQFLIQYYNGEERAKGNILERFSAQQFPDLHSELNLSSLELGDSALYFCASSVVADPGELFFGEGSRLTVL.

This chain links TRBV6-5 with TRBJ1-5, with TRBD1 as a possible D gene (6 bases). V was trimmed by 5 bases and J by 3 bases, leaving 11 bases between them. Germline values: CDR1 MNHEY, CDR2 SVGAGI. The CDR3 spans 14 residues. The CDR3 region has the DNA TGTGCCAGCAGTCGCGGACAGTTCAATCAGCCCCAGCATTTT. As protein: CASSRGQFNQPQHF.

The chain recombines TRBV9 with TRBJ1-2; 11 nucleotides match TRBD1. The germline V gene has CDR1 SGDLS and CDR2 YYNGEE. The CDR3 contains 15 residues. The V and J ends lost 4 bases and 8 bases, in that order; junction bases with no gene match: 10. The CDR3 coding sequence is TGTGCCAGCAGCTTAAATCGGACAGGGGGCCGGGGCTACACCTTC. Encoded protein: CASSLNRTGGRGYTF.

The chain uses TRBV5-5 and TRBJ1-4, with TRBD1 matching 8 bases. Germline V gene lookup returns CDR1 SGHKS and CDR2 YYEKEE (reference sequence). V was clipped by 4 bases and J by 0 bases; unmatched bases: 11. The CDR3 spans 18 residues. In DNA form, the CDR3 reads TGTGCCAGCAGCCAACAAAGACAGGGGTCCACAACTAATGAAAAACTGTTTTTT. Translated: CASSQQRQGSTTNEKLFF.

The V call is TRBV12-3 or TRBV12-4, the J call TRBJ1-1; D unresolved. The V and J ends lost 3 bases and 3 bases respectively, with 8 bases between them. The CDR3 is made up of 13 amino acids. In DNA form, the CDR3 reads TGTGCCAGCAGTTTGGTCGCGTACACTGAAGCTTTCTTT. It translates to CASSLVAYTEAFF.

The chain has TRBV6-2 or TRBV6-3 and TRBJ2-6, with a possible D match to TRBD1 (5 bases). Germline lookup yields CDR1 MNHEY and CDR2 SVGEGT. Trimming shortened V by 0 bases and J by 0 bases, and 12 bases separated the two germline ends. The CDR3 is 18 residues long. The CDR3: CASSYSMGQSSGANVLTF. CDR3 bases: TGTGCCAGCAGTTACTCGATGGGGCAGTCCTCTGGGGCCAACGTCCTGACTTTC.

The rearrangement joins TRBV5-1 to TRBJ2-7; 13 positions agree with TRBD2. After removal of 3 bases from V and 1 base from J, the junction contained 4 bases not matched to a gene. The CDR3 contains 16 residues. CDR1 and CDR2 (germline): SGHRS, YFSETQ. DNA for the CDR3: TGCGCCAGCAGCTCAGGACTAGCGGGAGAGTCCTACGAGCAGTACTTC. Its translation is CASSSGLAGESYEQYF.

J is TRBJ1-4 and V is TRBV6-6, with 10 bases aligning to TRBD1. V gave up 5 bases and J gave up 4 bases; unmatched junction bases: 4. The germline CDR1 and CDR2 sequences are MNHNY and SVGAGI (reference sequence). This CDR3 has 15 amino acids. The DNA of the CDR3 is TGTGCCAGCAGTAGAGGGACAGGGGTTAATGAAAAACTGTTTTTT. Amino acids: CASSRGTGVNEKLFF.

The rearrangement links TRBV9 to TRBJ1-4; TRBD1 matches 8 bases. CDR1 is SGDLS and CDR2 is YYNGEE in the germline V gene. Trimming took 2 bases from V and 7 from J; bases not matched to a gene: 4. This CDR3 has 14 amino acids. For the CDR3, the DNA is TGTGCCAGCAGCGTCCGACAGGGGCCTGAAAAACTGTTTTTT. This codes for CASSVRQGPEKLFF.

J is TRBJ1-2 and V is TRBV6-5; D perhaps matches TRBD1 (5 bases). The germline V gene encodes CDR1 MNHEY and CDR2 SVGAGI. CDR3 length equals 14 residues. V was cut by 2 bases and J by 4 bases, with 11 bases left in between. CDR3 coding DNA: TGTGCCAGCAGTTACCAACAGGAAGGCTATGGCTACACCTTC. This gives the protein CASSYQQEGYGYTF.

This clone showed up just a few times. Other DNA sequences in this specimen translate into the identical CDR3. The chain employs TRBV4-3 and TRBJ1-1; TRBD1 matches at 7 bases. Trimming at V came to 1 base and at J to 5 bases, leaving 4 bases not matched to a gene. There are 14 residues in the CDR3. The germline gives CDR1 LGHNA, CDR2 YSLEER. The CDR3 nucleotides read TGCGCCAGCAGCCAAGGACAGGGATGGACTGAAGCTTTCTTT. The encoded protein is CASSQGQGWTEAFF.

CDR3 sequence reads: CATGQDLSPLHF. The CDR3 DNA follows: TGTGCCACCGGACAAGACTTATCACCCCTCCACTTT. The V and J genes are TRBV2 and TRBJ1-6; tentative D call: TRBD1 (5 bases). Germline V gene sequence: CDR1 SNHLY, CDR2 FYNNEI. Trimming took off 10 bases at V and 10 bases at J, with 14 bases between the two ends. This CDR3 spans 12 amino acids. The full variable domain, with the rest looked up from reference TRBV2 and TRBJ1-6, is EPEVTQTPSHQVTQMGQEVILRCVPISNHLYFYWYRQILGQKVEFLVSFYNNEISEKSEIFDDQFSVERPDGSNFTLKIRSTKLEDSAMYFCATGQDLSPLHFGNGTRLTVT.

This clone has ten or more counts. V usage is TRBV10-1 and J usage is TRBJ1-5; D possibly corresponds to TRBD1 (6 bases). Deletions cut 7 bases from V and 2 bases from J, with 12 bases between. The CDR3 is made up of 14 amino acids. Germline assignment: CDR1 WNHNN and CDR2 SYGVQD (reference sequence). The CDR3 coding sequence is TGCGCCAGCACCCCAGGGGAAGGCAATCAGCCCCAGCATTTT. This encodes CASTPGEGNQPQHF.